This T cell receptor beta chain stems from a study of blood T cells in healthy people across ages. With a J-beta primer mix and a sample-barcoded 5' primer, a second PCR ran about 7 to 11 cycles. TCRdb recomputed calls from the 5' RACE reads with MiXCR, one row per CDR3 protein. Found here are about 800,000 distinct CDR3 sequences, approximately 25% of them singletons; the top ten hold 3% to 4.5%. J was trimmed by 2 bases and V by 5 bases; bases with no gene match: 6. CDR1 SGDLS and CDR2 YYNGEE come from the germline V gene. This CDR3 is built from 14 residues. Whole-study results and caveats: Lack of knowledge of donor CMV status possibly confounded expanded clonotype changes.

With respect to this clonotype: What it recognizes is unknown.

These same records also appear under a second study, on T cells of mothers and their children.

The source of this sequence is a boy aged 5-17 years in good health. The chain carries TRBV9 and TRBJ1-2; 7 nucleotides match TRBD1. The specimen sequenced was blood. CDR3 in DNA: TGTGCCAGCAGTACCGGGACAGAGAACTATGGCTACACCTTC. The encoded protein is CASSTGTENYGYTF.